This TCR beta chain was recovered during a study of blood T cell repertoires in COVID-19. The sample holds a few counts of this clone. Sequencing was performed with immunoSEQ multiplex PCR; in TCRdb, only in-frame clones are kept and a portion is missing. The table lists roughly 100,000 clones, 71% of them singletons. The sequenced material came from peripheral blood. The receptor was derived from a human donor with acute or convalescent COVID-19. The donor label of this sample is uncertain.

This CDR3 is CASSLVGVVVGGYTF. The CDR3 DNA sequence: TGTGCCAGCAGCTTAGTAGGGGTAGTAGTAGGAGGCTACACCTTC. The genes are TRBV7-2 and TRBJ1-2; weak D call: TRBD1 (5 bases). Germline CDR1 reads SGHTA; CDR2 reads FQGNSA. Trimming left V 1 base short and J 8 bases short, with 17 bases between. The CDR3 sequence is 15 residues long. The full variable domain, in which reference TRBV7-2 and TRBJ1-2 provide the parts outside the CDR3, is GAGVSQSPSNKVTEKGKDVELRCDPISGHTALYWYRQSLGQGLEFLIYFQGNSAPDKSGLPSDRFSAERTGGSVSTLTIQRTQQEDSAVYLCASSLVGVVVGGYTFGSGTRLTVV.